These 32 T cell receptor beta chains were sequenced from one sample in a study of T cell responses to AZD1222 COVID-19 vaccine. Measured with immunoSEQ multiplex PCR; TCRdb has only the in-frame clones, and not every one. The sample gives some 120,000 clones, 75% to 90% of which show up once; over 8.5% is in the top ten. The material was peripheral blood, obtained on day 0 of MenACWY control vaccination. Every receptor here comes from an adult in good health.

This rearrangement joins TRBV19 to TRBJ2-2; D remains ambiguous. This CDR3 has 13 residues. Germline CDR1 reads LNHDA; CDR2 reads SQIVND (reference sequence). Trimming removed 1 base from V and 7 bases from J, with 7 bases in between. CDR3 DNA sequence: TGTGCCAGTAGTATAGTGGGAAGCGGGGAGCTGTTTTTT. Its protein is CASSIVGSGELFF.

This clone showed up just a few times. The rearrangement joins TRBV12-5 to TRBJ2-2; 15 nucleotides match TRBD2. The germline V gene encodes CDR1 LGHNT and CDR2 FRNRAP. This CDR3 region has 19 residues. The ends lost 1 base at V and 4 bases at J; junction bases unmatched: 7. CDR3 loop: CASGLGAGLAGGLTGELFF. CDR3 DNA: TGTGCTAGTGGTTTGGGAGCGGGACTAGCGGGAGGACTCACCGGGGAGCTGTTTTTT.

The CDR3 sequence: CASSLLGNTIYF. The CDR3 bases are TGTGCCAGCTCACTTCTCGGAAACACCATATATTTT. The chain is built from TRBV18 and TRBJ1-3; D is unclear. This CDR3 has 12 residues. The V gene's germline CDR1 is KGHSH and CDR2 LQKENI. V lost 4 bases, J lost 4 bases, and 5 bases lay in between.

The chain joins TRBV10-3 to TRBJ1-6; no definite D call. Trimming took 3 bases from V and 7 from J, leaving 16 bases between them. CDR1 is ENHRY and CDR2 is SYGVKD in the germline V gene. This CDR3 spans 16 amino acids. CDR3 sequence (DNA): TGTGCCATCAGTGATATTTCTAGCGCCGGCAATTCACCCCTCCACTTT. As protein: CAISDISSAGNSPLHF.

The V and J genes are TRBV7-8 and TRBJ2-1, with TRBD2 matching 9 bases. Germline CDR1 and CDR2: SGHVS and FQNEAQ. With V trimmed by 0 bases and J by 6 bases, 6 bases remained unmatched. This CDR3 has 16 residues. The CDR3 loop reads CASSLAAREGPNEQFF. CDR3 DNA: TGTGCCAGCAGCTTAGCAGCGCGGGAGGGCCCCAATGAGCAGTTCTTC.

The V gene is TRBV7-8, the J gene TRBJ2-7; weak D call: TRBD1 (5 bases). There are 12 residues in the CDR3. Germline V lookup: CDR1 SGHVS, CDR2 FQNEAQ. V gave up 2 bases and J gave up 4 bases, with 6 bases separating them. The CDR3 nucleotides are TGTGCCAGCAGCTTACAGGGTTACGAGCAGTACTTC. This translates into CASSLQGYEQYF.

The rearrangement joins TRBV5-1 to TRBJ2-6; D unclear. The CDR3 contains 15 residues. CDR1 SGHRS and CDR2 YFSETQ come from the germline V gene. Deletions cut 1 base from V and 0 bases from J, with 5 bases between. CDR3 sequence reads: CASSLTASGANVLTF. The CDR3 region has the DNA TGCGCCAGCAGCTTGACGGCCTCTGGGGCCAACGTCCTGACTTTC.

The genes are TRBV13 and TRBJ2-4; 8 bases match TRBD1. This CDR3 spans 16 amino acids. Germline CDR1 and CDR2: PRHDT and FYEKMQ (reference sequence). J was trimmed by 7 bases and V by 0 bases; bases with no gene match: 8. CDR3 residues: CASSLGSRGPGNIQYF. The CDR3 nucleotides are TGTGCCAGCAGCTTAGGCTCCAGGGGGCCGGGTAACATTCAGTACTTC.

The chain joins TRBV10-3 to TRBJ2-2, with TRBD2 identical over 12 bases. The germline CDR1 and CDR2 sequences are ENHRY and SYGVKD. V was pared by 2 bases and J by 6 bases, with 7 bases of the junction left unmatched. The CDR3 covers 17 residues. CDR3 amino acids: CAISEAPGLAGAGELFF. In DNA form, the CDR3 reads TGTGCCATCAGTGAGGCACCGGGACTAGCGGGCGCCGGGGAGCTGTTTTTT.

The chain employs TRBV6-5 and TRBJ1-4; no firm D call. The CDR3 consists of 15 residues. The germline V gene has CDR1 MNHEY and CDR2 SVGAGI. With 5 bases removed from V and 0 bases from J, the gap between germline ends came to 10 bases. The CDR3 DNA sequence: TGTGCCAGCAGTCCCACAGATGCAACTAATGAAAAACTGTTTTTT. The encoded protein is CASSPTDATNEKLFF.

This chain connects TRBV3-1 (or the pseudogene TRBV3-2) to TRBJ1-2, with 7 bases that match TRBD1. V shed 2 bases and J 6 bases; nucleotides not matched to a gene: 3. This CDR3 is 13 amino acids long. From germline, CDR1 is LGHDT and CDR2 YNNKEL (reference sequence). CDR3 coding DNA: TGTGCCAGCAGCCAAATGACAGGGAATGGCTACACCTTC. Translated: CASSQMTGNGYTF.

This chain connects TRBV5-1 to TRBJ2-1, with TRBD2 matching over 14 bases. Germline CDR1 reads SGHRS; CDR2 reads YFSETQ. The CDR3 contains 20 residues. The junction had 12 bases not matched to a gene; V was cut back by 3 bases and J by 1 base. The CDR3 loop reads CASSSYGTSGSERSYNEQFF. The CDR3 coding sequence is TGCGCCAGCAGCTCTTACGGGACTAGCGGGAGTGAGCGGTCCTACAATGAGCAGTTCTTC. Full variable domain (missing parts from reference TRBV5-1 and TRBJ2-1): KAGVTQTPRYLIKTRGQQVTLSCSPISGHRSVSWYQQTPGQGLQFLFEYFSETQRNKGNFPGRFSGRQFSNSRSEMNVSTLELGDSALYLCASSSYGTSGSERSYNEQFFGPGTRLTVL.

The J gene is TRBJ2-3, the V gene TRBV11-3; no definite D call. The germline V gene has CDR1 SGHNT and CDR2 YENEEA. The CDR3 runs 17 residues. The V and J ends lost 0 bases and 4 bases respectively, with 17 bases between them. The CDR3 loop reads CASSLEFWNLRADTQYF. The CDR3 DNA is TGTGCCAGCAGCTTAGAGTTTTGGAATCTAAGAGCAGATACGCAGTATTTT.

This chain links TRBV7-9 with TRBJ2-5, with TRBD2 matching over 11 bases. V shed 4 bases and J 4 bases; nucleotides not matched to a gene: 8. Per germline, CDR1 SEHNR and CDR2 FQNEAQ (reference sequence). The CDR3 totals 16 residues. DNA for the CDR3: TGTGCCAGCAGCTCACTAGCGGGAGTTCAAATAGAGACCCAGTACTTC. This codes for CASSSLAGVQIETQYF.

The gene calls are TRBV10-2 and TRBJ1-1, with D possibly TRBD1 on 5 matching bases. The CDR3 runs to 15 residues. Trimming shortened V by 6 bases and J by 1 base, and 15 bases separated the two germline ends. CDR1 is WSHSY, CDR2 SAAADI, per germline. The CDR3 sequence is CASRGDFLGNTEAFF. DNA for the CDR3: TGCGCCAGCAGGGGGGACTTCCTTGGGAACACTGAAGCTTTCTTT.

The chain carries TRBV7-9 and TRBJ1-3; no clear D gene. The ends were cut back, 5 bases at V and 2 bases at J, with 13 bases in the middle. The germline V gene has CDR1 SEHNR and CDR2 FQNEAQ (reference sequence). The CDR3 runs 15 residues. The CDR3 loop is CASSPRGIPGNTIYF. CDR3 DNA sequence: TGTGCCAGCAGCCCCCGGGGAATCCCTGGAAACACCATATATTTT.

The V and J genes are TRBV24-1 and TRBJ1-2; D gene uncertain. The CDR3 loop spans 12 amino acids. V lost 4 bases and J 8 bases, leaving 10 bases between the germline ends. The V gene's germline CDR1 is KGHDR and CDR2 SFDVKD. This chain's CDR3 is CATSEPDLGYTF. CDR3 DNA: TGTGCCACCAGTGAGCCAGATCTGGGCTACACCTTC.

The chain is built from TRBV7-2 and TRBJ2-1; D gene ambiguous. Germline loops: CDR1 SGHTA, CDR2 FQGNSA. V lost 6 bases and J lost 0, with 15 bases in between. This CDR3 has 16 amino acids. The CDR3, as DNA: TGTGCCAGCAGGCTCACTGGGGTCGGCTCCTACAATGAGCAGTTCTTC. This encodes CASRLTGVGSYNEQFF.

The chain carries TRBV7-7 and TRBJ2-7, with 11 positions matching TRBD2. V dropped 5 bases and J dropped 5; count of bases not matched to a gene: 11. This CDR3 has 16 residues. Germline V gives CDR1 SSHAT, CDR2 FNYEAQ (reference sequence). CDR3 nucleotides: TGTGCCAGCAGCCCTGAACTAGCGGGAGAGGGCCACGAGCAGTACTTC. Protein product: CASSPELAGEGHEQYF.

On this clone itself: Germline is not matched at one junction end, which may reflect a read error. The chain combines TRBV10-3 with TRBJ2-3; 8 bases align to TRBD2. Germline V gives CDR1 ENHRY, CDR2 SYGVKD. The CDR3 extends over 16 amino acids. The CDR3 DNA reads TGTGCCATCAGTGATCAGCACAAGGGAGCGGGAGATGCGCAGTATTTT. Amino acid sequence: CAISDQHKGAGDAQYF.

The CDR3 region is CASSLEGAANTEAFF. CDR3 DNA sequence: TGTGCCAGCAGCTTGGAGGGGGCCGCGAACACTGAAGCTTTCTTT. V usage is TRBV5-4 and J usage is TRBJ1-1, with 7 nucleotides matching TRBD1. Losses at the gene ends were 0 bases for V and 1 base for J; bases not matched to a gene: 3. CDR1 and CDR2 (germline): SGHNT, YYREEE (reference sequence). This CDR3 is built from 15 residues.

CDR3 in DNA: TGTGCCAGCAGCGTAGATCAGGCGAACACCGGGGAGCTGTTTTTT. Its translation: CASSVDQANTGELFF. This chain connects TRBV9 to TRBJ2-2; D not resolved. Germline lookup yields CDR1 SGDLS and CDR2 YYNGEE. The CDR3 totals 15 residues. Trimming pared 0 bases from V and 0 bases from J, leaving 6 bases between.

The rearrangement uses TRBV10-3 and TRBJ2-2, with TRBD2 matching 13 bases. Trimming at V came to 4 bases and at J to 1 base, leaving 0 bases not matched to a gene. Per germline, CDR1 ENHRY and CDR2 SYGVKD. This CDR3 has 16 amino acids. This CDR3 reads CAISGLAGGNTGELFF. CDR3 DNA: TGTGCCATCAGTGGACTAGCGGGAGGGAACACCGGGGAGCTGTTTTTT.

This chain connects TRBV10-1 to TRBJ1-1, with D unresolved. The CDR3 extends over 13 amino acids. V gave up 3 bases and J gave up 1 base, with 6 bases separating them. The V gene's germline CDR1 is WNHNN and CDR2 SYGVQD (reference sequence). CDR3 DNA: TGCGCCAGCAGTGATATACGGAACACTGAAGCTTTCTTT. This codes for CASSDIRNTEAFF.

The chain carries TRBV3-1 (or the pseudogene TRBV3-2) and TRBJ2-5, with D perhaps matching TRBD1 (5 bases). From germline, CDR1 is LGHDT and CDR2 YNNKEL (reference sequence). The CDR3 contains 15 residues. The V gene lost 5 bases and the J gene lost 0 bases, with 13 bases spanning the gap. The CDR3 coding sequence is TGTGCCAGCAGCTCCAACAGACAGCACCAAGAGACCCAGTACTTC. Translated, it gives CASSSNRQHQETQYF.

In regard to this clone: The same CDR3 arises from other DNA sequences in this sample as well. DNA for the CDR3: TGTGCCAGCAGTTGGGGGAGCAATCAGCCCCAGCATTTT. It codes for CASSWGSNQPQHF. The chain couples TRBV6-5 to TRBJ1-5; D is perhaps TRBD1 (5 bases). The germline gives CDR1 MNHEY, CDR2 SVGAGI. The CDR3 contains 13 residues. Trimming stripped 4 bases from V and 1 base from J, with 5 bases between.

The genes are TRBV5-4 and TRBJ1-1; D is perhaps TRBD1 (5 bases). Germline V gene lookup returns CDR1 SGHNT and CDR2 YYREEE (reference sequence). The CDR3 covers 17 residues. Trimming took off 1 base at V and 6 bases at J, with 22 bases between the two ends. The CDR3 protein is CASSLYGWGPLISEAFF. DNA for the CDR3: TGTGCCAGCAGCTTGTATGGCTGGGGCCCTCTGATTTCTGAAGCTTTCTTT.

V gene TRBV6-5 combines with J gene TRBJ1-2; D unclear. With 3 bases removed from V and 5 bases from J, the gap between germline ends came to 13 bases. Germline lookup yields CDR1 MNHEY and CDR2 SVGAGI. CDR3 length: 14 residues. DNA for the CDR3: TGTGCCAGCAGTTATCGGGCAGCCCAATATGGCTACACCTTC. This gives the protein CASSYRAAQYGYTF.

The chain recombines TRBV3-1 (or the pseudogene TRBV3-2) with TRBJ2-1; D is unclear. Germline CDR1 is LGHDT and CDR2 is YNNKEL (reference sequence). V lost 1 base and J 9 bases, leaving 10 bases between the germline ends. This CDR3 is 13 amino acids long. This chain's CDR3 is CASSQGSVGEQFF. In nucleotides, the CDR3 is TGTGCCAGCAGCCAAGGGTCTGTAGGTGAGCAGTTCTTC.

This clone showed up just once. The chain combines TRBV6-4 with TRBJ2-6; no reliable D call. V was clipped by 4 bases and J by 0 bases, with 4 bases between them. The V gene's germline CDR1 is MRHNA and CDR2 SNTAGT. CDR3 length: 14 amino acids. This chain's CDR3 is CASSVGSGANVLTF. The CDR3 DNA sequence: TGTGCCAGCAGTGTGGGCTCTGGGGCCAACGTCCTGACTTTC.

The rearrangement links TRBV6-4 to TRBJ2-3; no clear D. Trimming pared 0 bases from V and 4 bases from J, leaving 8 bases between. Germline V gene lookup returns CDR1 MRHNA and CDR2 SNTAGT. The CDR3 is 14 amino acids. The CDR3 loop reads CASSDSGYPDTQYF. CDR3 DNA: TGTGCCAGCAGTGACTCGGGGTACCCAGATACGCAGTATTTT.

This chain links TRBV7-6 with TRBJ2-5; D not certain. Germline values: CDR1 SGHVS, CDR2 FNYEAQ. This CDR3 is built from 15 residues. Trimming took off 2 bases at V and 2 bases at J, with 12 bases between the two ends. The chain's CDR3 is CASSLKAGYQETQYF. In DNA form, the CDR3 reads TGTGCCAGCAGCTTAAAGGCCGGGTATCAAGAGACCCAGTACTTC.